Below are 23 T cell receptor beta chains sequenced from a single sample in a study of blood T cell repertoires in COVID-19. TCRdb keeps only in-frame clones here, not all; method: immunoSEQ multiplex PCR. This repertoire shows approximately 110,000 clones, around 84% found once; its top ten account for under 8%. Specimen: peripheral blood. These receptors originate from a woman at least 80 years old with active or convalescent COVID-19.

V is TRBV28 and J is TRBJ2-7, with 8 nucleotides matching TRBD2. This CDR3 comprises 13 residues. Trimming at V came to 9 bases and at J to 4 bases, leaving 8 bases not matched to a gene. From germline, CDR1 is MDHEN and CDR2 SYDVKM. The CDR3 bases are TGTGCCAGTGGGGGACTAGTTGAGTACGAGCAGTACTTC. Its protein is CASGGLVEYEQYF.

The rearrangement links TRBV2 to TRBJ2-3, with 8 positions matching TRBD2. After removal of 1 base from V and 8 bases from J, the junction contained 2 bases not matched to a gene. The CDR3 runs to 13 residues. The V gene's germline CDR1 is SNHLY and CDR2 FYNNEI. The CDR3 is CASSEGTSGTQYF. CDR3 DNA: TGTGCCAGCAGTGAAGGCACTAGCGGTACGCAGTATTTT.

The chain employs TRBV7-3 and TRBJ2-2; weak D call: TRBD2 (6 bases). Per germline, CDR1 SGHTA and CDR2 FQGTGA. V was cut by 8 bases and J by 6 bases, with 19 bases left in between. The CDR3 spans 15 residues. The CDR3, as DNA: TGTGCCAGCGCGACGACACCCTGGGGGGCCGGGGAGCTGTTTTTT. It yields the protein CASATTPWGAGELFF.

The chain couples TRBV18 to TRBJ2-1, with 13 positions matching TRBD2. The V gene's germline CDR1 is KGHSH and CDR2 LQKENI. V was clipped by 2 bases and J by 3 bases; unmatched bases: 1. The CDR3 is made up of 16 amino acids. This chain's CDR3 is CASSPGTSGNYNEQFF. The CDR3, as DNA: TGTGCCAGCTCACCAGGGACTAGCGGGAACTACAATGAGCAGTTCTTC.

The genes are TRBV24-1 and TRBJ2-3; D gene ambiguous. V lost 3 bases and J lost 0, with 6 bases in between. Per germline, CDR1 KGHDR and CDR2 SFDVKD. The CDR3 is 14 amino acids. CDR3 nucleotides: TGTGCCACCAGTGATGCCAGGAGCACAGATACGCAGTATTTT. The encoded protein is CATSDARSTDTQYF.

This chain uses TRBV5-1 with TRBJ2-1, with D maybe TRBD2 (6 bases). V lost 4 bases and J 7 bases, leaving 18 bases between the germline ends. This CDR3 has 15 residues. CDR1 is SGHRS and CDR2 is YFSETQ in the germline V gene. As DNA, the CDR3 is TGCGCCAGCAGCCCTTCTGCGGTTGGGGGGAATGAGCAGTTCTTC. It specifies CASSPSAVGGNEQFF.

The DNA for the CDR3 is TGCGCCAGCAGCTTAGGGCAGGGGGCGATAACCTACGAGCAGTACTTC. This codes for CASSLGQGAITYEQYF. This chain joins TRBV5-1 and TRBJ2-7, with 8 bases that match TRBD1. Germline V gene data show CDR1 as SGHRS and CDR2 as YFSETQ. V trimming: 2 bases; J trimming: 2 bases; junction bases outside the gene matches: 9. CDR3 length: 16 residues. Drawing the rest from reference TRBV5-1 and TRBJ2-7, the complete variable domain is KAGVTQTPRYLIKTRGQQVTLSCSPISGHRSVSWYQQTPGQGLQFLFEYFSETQRNKGNFPGRFSGRQFSNSRSEMNVSTLELGDSALYLCASSLGQGAITYEQYFGPGTRLTVT.

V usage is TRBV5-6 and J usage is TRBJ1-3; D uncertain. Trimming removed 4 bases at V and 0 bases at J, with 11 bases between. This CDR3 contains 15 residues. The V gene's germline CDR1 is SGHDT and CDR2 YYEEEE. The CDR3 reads CASSPILTSGNTIYF. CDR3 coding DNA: TGTGCCAGCAGCCCGATTCTAACCTCTGGAAACACCATATATTTT.

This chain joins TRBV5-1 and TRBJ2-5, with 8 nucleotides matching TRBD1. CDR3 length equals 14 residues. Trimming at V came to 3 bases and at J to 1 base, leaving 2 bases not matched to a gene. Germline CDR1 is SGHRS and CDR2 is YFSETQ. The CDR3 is CASSWGTGQETQYF. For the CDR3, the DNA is TGCGCCAGCAGCTGGGGGACAGGCCAAGAGACCCAGTACTTC.

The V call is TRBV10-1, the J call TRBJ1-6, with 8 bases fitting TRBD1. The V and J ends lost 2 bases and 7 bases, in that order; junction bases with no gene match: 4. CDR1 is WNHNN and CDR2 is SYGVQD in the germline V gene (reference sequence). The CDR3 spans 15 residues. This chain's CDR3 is CASSEETGENSPLHF. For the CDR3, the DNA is TGCGCCAGCAGTGAGGAGACAGGGGAAAATTCACCCCTCCACTTT.

The CDR3 DNA reads TGTGCCAGCAGCTTCAGCGTAGACCGGGACAGAAACTACGAGCAGTACTTC. Protein: CASSFSVDRDRNYEQYF. The V call is TRBV9, the J call TRBJ2-7, with 7 bases fitting TRBD1. Per germline, CDR1 SGDLS and CDR2 YYNGEE. Trimming at V came to 4 bases and at J to 3 bases, leaving 16 bases not matched to a gene. The CDR3 has 17 residues.

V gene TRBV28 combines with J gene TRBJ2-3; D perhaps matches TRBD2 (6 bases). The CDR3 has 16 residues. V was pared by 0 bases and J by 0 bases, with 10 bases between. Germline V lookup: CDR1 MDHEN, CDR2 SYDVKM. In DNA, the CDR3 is TGTGCCAGCAGTTTATGGGGGGGAGGTAGCACAGATACGCAGTATTTT. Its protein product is CASSLWGGGSTDTQYF.

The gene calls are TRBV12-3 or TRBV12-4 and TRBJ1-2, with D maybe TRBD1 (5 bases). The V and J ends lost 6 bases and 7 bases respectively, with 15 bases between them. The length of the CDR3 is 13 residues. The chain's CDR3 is CASSLGGGGGYTF. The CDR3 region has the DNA TGTGCCAGCAGCCTGGGGGGGGGAGGTGGCTACACCTTC.

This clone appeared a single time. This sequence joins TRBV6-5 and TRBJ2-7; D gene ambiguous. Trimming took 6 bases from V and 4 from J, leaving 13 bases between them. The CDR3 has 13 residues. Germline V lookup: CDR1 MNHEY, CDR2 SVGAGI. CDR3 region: CASRTLNEYEQYF. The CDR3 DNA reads TGTGCCAGCAGAACCTTAAACGAGTACGAGCAGTACTTC.

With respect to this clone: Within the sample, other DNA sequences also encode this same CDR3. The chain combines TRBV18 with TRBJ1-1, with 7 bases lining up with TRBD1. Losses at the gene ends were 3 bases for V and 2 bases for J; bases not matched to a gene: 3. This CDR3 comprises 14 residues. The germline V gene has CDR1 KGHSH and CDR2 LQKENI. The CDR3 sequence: CASSPGQVNTEAFF. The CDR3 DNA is TGTGCCAGCTCACCCGGACAGGTTAACACTGAAGCTTTCTTT. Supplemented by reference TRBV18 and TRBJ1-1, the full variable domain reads NAGVMQNPRHLVRRRGQEARLRCSPMKGHSHVYWYRQLPEEGLKFMVYLQKENIIDESGMPKERFSAEFPKEGPSILRIQQVVRGDSAAYFCASSPGQVNTEAFFGQGTRLTVV.

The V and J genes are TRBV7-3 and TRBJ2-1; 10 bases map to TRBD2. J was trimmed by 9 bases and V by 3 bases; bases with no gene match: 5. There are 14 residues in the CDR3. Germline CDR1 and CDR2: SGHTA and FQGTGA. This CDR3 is CASSLLAGEGEQFF. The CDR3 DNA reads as TGTGCCAGCAGCTTGCTAGCGGGAGAAGGTGAGCAGTTCTTC.

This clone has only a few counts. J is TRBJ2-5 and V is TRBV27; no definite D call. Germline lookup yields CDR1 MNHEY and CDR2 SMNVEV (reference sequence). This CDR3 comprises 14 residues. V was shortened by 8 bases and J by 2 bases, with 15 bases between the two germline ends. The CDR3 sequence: CASRTVGRQETQYF. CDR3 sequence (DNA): TGTGCCAGCCGAACGGTGGGCAGACAAGAGACCCAGTACTTC.

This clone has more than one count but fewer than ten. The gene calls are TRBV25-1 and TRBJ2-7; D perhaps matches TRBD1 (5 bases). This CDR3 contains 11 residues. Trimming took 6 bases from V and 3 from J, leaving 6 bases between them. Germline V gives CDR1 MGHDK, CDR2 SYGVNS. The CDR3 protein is CASRRGYEQYF. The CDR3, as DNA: TGTGCCAGCAGAAGGGGCTACGAGCAGTACTTC.

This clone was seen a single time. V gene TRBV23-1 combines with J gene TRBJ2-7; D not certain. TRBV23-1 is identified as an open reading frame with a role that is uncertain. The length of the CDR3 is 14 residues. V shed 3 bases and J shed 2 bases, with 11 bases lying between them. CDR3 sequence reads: CASSHRLTAYEQYF. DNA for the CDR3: TGCGCCAGCAGTCACAGGCTCACCGCCTACGAGCAGTACTTC.

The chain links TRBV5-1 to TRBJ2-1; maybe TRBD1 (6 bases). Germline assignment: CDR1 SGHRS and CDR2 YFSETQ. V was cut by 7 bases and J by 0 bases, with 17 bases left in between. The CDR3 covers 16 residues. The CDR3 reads CASRPLGTNSYNEQFF. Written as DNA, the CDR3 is TGCGCCAGCCGCCCTCTCGGGACAAACTCCTACAATGAGCAGTTCTTC.

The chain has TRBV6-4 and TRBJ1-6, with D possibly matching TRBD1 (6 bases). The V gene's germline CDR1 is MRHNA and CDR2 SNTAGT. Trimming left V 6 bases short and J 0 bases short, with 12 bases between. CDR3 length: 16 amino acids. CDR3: CASRETGSSYNSPLHF. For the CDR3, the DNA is TGTGCCAGCAGGGAGACAGGCAGCTCCTATAATTCACCCCTCCACTTT.

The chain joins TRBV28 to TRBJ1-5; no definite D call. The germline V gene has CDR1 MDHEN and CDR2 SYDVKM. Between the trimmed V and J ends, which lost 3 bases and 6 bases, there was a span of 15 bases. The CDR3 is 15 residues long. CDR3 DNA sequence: TGTGCCAGCAGTTTGAGCACAAGAGGAGTTCAGCCCCAGCATTTT. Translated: CASSLSTRGVQPQHF.

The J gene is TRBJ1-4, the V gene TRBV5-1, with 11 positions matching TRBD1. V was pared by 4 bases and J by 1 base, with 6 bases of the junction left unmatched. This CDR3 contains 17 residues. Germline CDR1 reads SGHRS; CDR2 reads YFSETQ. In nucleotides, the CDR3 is TGCGCCAGCAGCGTAGGACAGGGGGCGCGAACTAATGAAAAACTGTTTTTT. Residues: CASSVGQGARTNEKLFF.